This is a list of T cell receptor beta chains from one sample in a study of blood T cell repertoires in COVID-19. Profiling relied on immunoSEQ multiplex PCR, and the TCRdb table lists in-frame clones only, not all of them. The repertoire holds 250,000 to 400,000 clones, with roughly 90% as singletons. Sequencing was carried out using PBMCs or T cells enriched from blood (not recorded which). These receptors were collected from a man between 60 and 75 years old who had recovered from COVID-19. Each CDR3 is given with its conserved first and last residue. A D gene is named only where the DNA matches it firmly. Clone size appears in some rows only: once, few, many, or a class for an expanded clone.

abundance: once; d_gene: TRBD1; v_gene: TRBV5-4; j_gene: TRBJ2-7; CDR3nt: TGTGCCAGCAGCCAGGGGACAGGACGATCCTACGAGCAGTACTTC; CDR3aa: CASSQGTGRSYEQYF
abundance: .; d_gene: TRBD1; v_gene: TRBV19; j_gene: TRBJ1-5; CDR3nt: TGTGCCAGTAGTATGGACAGGGTCGGACAGCCCCAGCATTTT; CDR3aa: CASSMDRVGQPQHF
abundance: .; d_gene: .; v_gene: TRBV18; j_gene: TRBJ2-2; CDR3nt: TGTGCCAGCTCACCAATGCAGGATGTAAACACCGGGGAGCTGTTTTTT; CDR3aa: CASSPMQDVNTGELFF
abundance: .; d_gene: .; v_gene: TRBV27; j_gene: TRBJ1-6; CDR3nt: TGTGCCAGCAGTTTAAGAGAAGCGAATTCACCCCTCCACTTT; CDR3aa: CASSLREANSPLHF
abundance: .; d_gene: TRBD2; v_gene: TRBV5-1; j_gene: TRBJ2-3; CDR3nt: TGCGCCAGCAGTCCAATAGCGGGTTCTGATACGCAGTATTTT; CDR3aa: CASSPIAGSDTQYF
abundance: .; d_gene: TRBD1; v_gene: TRBV27; j_gene: TRBJ1-5; CDR3nt: TGTGCCAGCAGTTCCCCCGGGACAGGGGGTCGGCATCAGCCCCAGCATTTT; CDR3aa: CASSSPGTGGRHQPQHF
abundance: .; d_gene: .; v_gene: TRBV25-1; j_gene: TRBJ1-2; CDR3nt: TGTGCCAGCAGTGAACTTAGGGGTTTTAATGGCTACACCTTC; CDR3aa: CASSELRGFNGYTF
abundance: .; d_gene: .; v_gene: TRBV2; j_gene: TRBJ2-1; CDR3nt: TGTGCCAGCAGTGAAAGGATCGGGGGAGGAACCTACAATGAGCAGTTCTTC; CDR3aa: CASSERIGGGTYNEQFF
abundance: .; d_gene: .; v_gene: TRBV28; j_gene: TRBJ1-3; CDR3nt: TGTGCCAGCAGTTTAACCCCGAGCTCTGGAAACACCATATATTTT; CDR3aa: CASSLTPSSGNTIYF
abundance: .; d_gene: .; v_gene: TRBV15; j_gene: TRBJ1-2; CDR3nt: TGTGCCACCAGCAGAGATGCACACCGCCCCGCCTTC; CDR3aa: CATSRDAHRPAF
abundance: .; d_gene: .; v_gene: TRBV25-1; j_gene: TRBJ2-6; CDR3nt: TGTGCCAGCACCTTCCGGGATCTTACCTCTGGGGCCAACGTCCTGACTTTC; CDR3aa: CASTFRDLTSGANVLTF
abundance: .; d_gene: .; v_gene: TRBV5-4; j_gene: TRBJ2-5; CDR3nt: TGTGCCAGCAGCCATCCACGAGCGGCTCAAGAGACCCAGTACTTC; CDR3aa: CASSHPRAAQETQYF
abundance: .; d_gene: .; v_gene: TRBV24-1; j_gene: TRBJ2-5; CDR3nt: TGTGCCACCAGCAATCCATCGGGGACCCAGTACTTC; CDR3aa: CATSNPSGTQYF
abundance: .; d_gene: TRBD1; v_gene: TRBV19; j_gene: TRBJ1-1; CDR3nt: TGTGCCAGTAGGGGGACAGGGACGGTGCACACTGAAGCTTTCTTT; CDR3aa: CASRGTGTVHTEAFF
abundance: .; d_gene: TRBD1; v_gene: TRBV27; j_gene: TRBJ1-2; CDR3nt: TGTGCCAGCAGTGGGAGGTTCGGGGACAGGGGGCTCGGCTACACCTTC; CDR3aa: CASSGRFGDRGLGYTF
abundance: .; d_gene: .; v_gene: TRBV28; j_gene: TRBJ1-5; CDR3nt: TGTGCCAGCAGTCCGACGGGACATCGCAATCAGCCCCAGCATTTT; CDR3aa: CASSPTGHRNQPQHF